The T cell receptor (beta chain) described here comes from a study of T cell repertoires in cytomegalovirus infection. TCRdb called the reads again in MiXCR, with one record for every CDR3 protein. The sample has hundreds of thousands of distinct CDR3 sequences, roughly 30% seen once. In its sample, this clonotype was seen a few times. What it recognizes is unknown. General observations from the study: The response measured ex vivo was dominated by TCR beta clonotypes (HLA-C-restricted and CMV-specific).

The sequence derives from a human donor in good health (CMV status not recorded). Some clones in this sample may be carry-over from other donors' samples. The sample consisted of cultured CD8+ T cells from PBMCs, taken from culture after CMV antigen stimulation.

The CDR3 reads CATSSGRAATNEKLFF. The CDR3 DNA reads TGTGCCACCAGCAGTGGAAGGGCTGCAACTAATGAAAAACTGTTTTTT. This chain uses TRBV15 with TRBJ1-4; D is ambiguous. Germline CDR1 is LNHNV and CDR2 is YYDKDF (reference sequence). V gave up 3 bases and J gave up 0 bases, with 11 bases separating them. CDR3 length equals 16 residues.